This T cell receptor beta chain was obtained from a study of Graves' ophthalmopathy and Graves' hyperthyroidism. General observations from the study: Detection in blood was also observed for most expanded thyroid clonotypes above 0.001 frequency. Using 13 signatures, a model distinguished ophthalmopathy from stable hyperthyroidism, reaching more than 85% sensitivity and about 81% specificity.

Regarding this clonotype: Its antigen is not identified. The junction does not match germline at one end; this may be a read error.

TCR beta CDR3 regions were amplified from RNA transcripts. Amplification began with first-round RT-PCR using HTBI primers, then second-round multiplex PCR was performed. TCRdb re-analysed the multiplex PCR reads in MiXCR, keeping a single row per CDR3 protein. The table includes roughly 400,000 distinct CDR3 sequences, roughly a sixth detected once. Patients newly diagnosed with hyperthyroidism, under 2 months' duration, were aged 18 to 65, the study reports. This CDR3 is built from 15 residues. Germline V gene sequence: CDR1 SEHNR, CDR2 FQNEAQ (reference sequence). This chain joins TRBV7-9 and TRBJ2-4, with 10 positions matching TRBD1. The sequenced sample was peripheral blood. This TCR derives from an adult woman with stable Graves' hyperthyroidism. The CDR3 spells CASSPQGTGVNIKYF. CDR3 DNA: TGTGCCAGCAGCCCCCAGGGGACAGGGGTTAACATTAAGTACTTC.